The 27 T cell receptor beta chains given below trace back to one sample, sequenced in a study of blood T cell repertoires in COVID-19. The repertoire was sequenced with immunoSEQ multiplex PCR; TCRdb's copy has only in-frame clones and lacks some. The sample has around 190,000 clones; approximately 85% are singletons. The sequenced sample was PBMCs or T cells enriched from blood (not recorded which). Receptors were obtained from a woman under 30 who had recovered from COVID-19.

The V call is TRBV24-1, the J call TRBJ1-1, with 7 bases lining up with TRBD1. Germline values: CDR1 KGHDR, CDR2 SFDVKD. The CDR3 has 15 amino acids. Trimming cost V 3 bases and J 3 bases; bases outside gene matches: 6. CDR3 loop: CATSDPTTGDTEAFF. In DNA, the CDR3 is TGTGCCACCAGTGATCCGACTACAGGGGACACTGAAGCTTTCTTT.

The gene calls are TRBV30 and TRBJ1-1; D not resolved. V lost 0 bases, J lost 1 base, and 12 bases lay in between. Germline loops: CDR1 GTSNPN, CDR2 SVGIG (reference sequence). The CDR3 contains 15 residues. CDR3 loop: CAWSVPRISNTEAFF. The CDR3 DNA reads TGTGCCTGGAGTGTACCCAGGATATCGAACACTGAAGCTTTCTTT.

The chain is built from TRBV30 and TRBJ1-6, with D perhaps TRBD1 (5 bases). Trimming removed 0 bases from V and 10 bases from J, with 19 bases in between. The CDR3 has 16 amino acids. Germline values: CDR1 GTSNPN, CDR2 SVGIG (reference sequence). CDR3 sequence: CAWSVRSGQGGSPLHF. CDR3 DNA: TGTGCCTGGAGTGTACGATCCGGCCAGGGAGGCTCACCCCTCCACTTT.

The rearrangement links TRBV6-5 to TRBJ1-2, with D possibly being TRBD1 (6 bases). CDR1 is MNHEY and CDR2 is SVGAGI in the germline V gene. V lost 11 bases and J 2 bases, leaving 15 bases between the germline ends. This CDR3 comprises 13 residues. CDR3 in DNA: TGTGCCGCCTCGAGGGGGACGAACTATGGCTACACCTTC. Translation gives CAASRGTNYGYTF.

This clone was detected once. The chain combines TRBV27 with TRBJ2-3, with no clear D. This CDR3 has 13 amino acids. V shed 4 bases and J shed 2 bases, with 7 bases lying between them. Germline CDR1 reads MNHEY; CDR2 reads SMNVEV (reference sequence). CDR3 in DNA: TGTGCCAGCAGTTCATCCGTCACAGATACGCAGTATTTT. Its protein is CASSSSVTDTQYF.

This clone appeared many times. This chain links TRBV30 with TRBJ1-2, with 9 bases identical to TRBD1. V trimming: 4 bases; J trimming: 4 bases; junction bases outside the gene matches: 10. CDR3 length equals 15 residues. From germline, CDR1 is GTSNPN and CDR2 SVGIG (reference sequence). CDR3 amino acids: CAWKRTGASPYGYTF. CDR3 sequence (DNA): TGTGCCTGGAAGAGGACAGGGGCCTCTCCCTATGGCTACACCTTC.

The CDR3 is CASSQGTGQVEDTGELFF. The CDR3, as DNA: TGTGCCAGCAGCCAAGGGACCGGACAGGTTGAGGACACCGGGGAGCTGTTTTTT. The chain couples TRBV4-2 to TRBJ2-2; 7 positions match TRBD1. The CDR3 sequence is 18 residues long. With 1 base clipped from V and 3 bases from J, the junction kept 11 bases outside the gene matches. Germline V gives CDR1 LGHNA, CDR2 YNFKEQ.

The V gene is TRBV28, the J gene TRBJ1-2; 10 bases are a match to TRBD1. Losses at the gene ends were 6 bases for V and 6 bases for J; bases not matched to a gene: 4. The length of the CDR3 is 13 residues. Germline V gene sequence: CDR1 MDHEN, CDR2 SYDVKM. DNA of the CDR3: TGTGCCAGCAGGGGGACAGGGGACAATGGCTACACCTTC. Translation: CASRGTGDNGYTF.

The chain carries TRBV11-2 and TRBJ2-5; 7 bases match TRBD2. Germline V CDR1 and CDR2: SGHAT, FQNNGV. The CDR3 sequence is 15 residues long. V dropped 7 bases and J dropped 5; count of bases not matched to a gene: 13. CDR3 amino acids: CASTPGGGLRETQYF. The DNA for the CDR3 is TGTGCCAGCACCCCCGGGGGAGGGTTGCGGGAGACCCAGTACTTC.

The chain carries TRBV7-2 and TRBJ2-2, with TRBD2 matching 8 bases. V trimming: 5 bases; J trimming: 6 bases; junction bases outside the gene matches: 11. The CDR3 is 16 amino acids. In germline, CDR1 is SGHTA, CDR2 FQGNSA. CDR3 in DNA: TGTGCCAGCAGCCCCCGGGCTAGCGGGTTCCCCGGGGAGCTGTTTTTT. It specifies CASSPRASGFPGELFF.

V and J are TRBV5-1 and TRBJ1-4, with 8 positions matching TRBD1. Germline V gene lookup returns CDR1 SGHRS and CDR2 YFSETQ. CDR3 length: 16 amino acids. J lost 3 bases, V lost 4 bases, and 8 bases had no gene match. Here the CDR3 DNA reads TGCGCCAGCAGCCAGCCAACAGGGGGAGCTAATGAAAAACTGTTTTTT. Translation gives CASSQPTGGANEKLFF.

V is TRBV28 and J is TRBJ2-7, with D possibly matching TRBD1 (6 bases). Germline CDR1 MDHEN, CDR2 SYDVKM. This CDR3 region has 14 residues. Trimming pared 3 bases from V and 3 bases from J, leaving 12 bases between. The CDR3 DNA reads as TGTGCCAGCAGTTTTGCTACAGGGATCTACGAGCAGTACTTC. The encoded protein is CASSFATGIYEQYF.

The chain links TRBV29-1 to TRBJ2-7; no reliable D call. This CDR3 spans 11 amino acids. Trimming took off 4 bases at V and 3 bases at J, with 7 bases between the two ends. Per germline, CDR1 SQVTM and CDR2 ANQGSEA. The CDR3 coding sequence is TGCAGCGTTGGAGCAGGCTACGAGCAGTACTTC. The encoded protein is CSVGAGYEQYF.

V gene TRBV7-6 combines with J gene TRBJ1-5, with 7 bases matching TRBD1. The V and J ends lost 2 bases and 7 bases, in that order; junction bases with no gene match: 5. Germline-derived CDR1 and CDR2 are SGHVS and FNYEAQ. CDR3 length: 14 residues. The CDR3 here is CASSLYQGDQPQHF. DNA of the CDR3: TGTGCCAGCAGCTTATACCAGGGGGACCAGCCCCAGCATTTT.

The chain recombines TRBV5-8 with TRBJ2-3; no reliable D call. V was shortened by 6 bases and J by 6 bases, with 8 bases between the two germline ends. The CDR3 has 11 residues. Looked up from germline, CDR1 is SGHTS and CDR2 is YDEGEE. The CDR3 coding sequence is TGTGCCAGCACCCTATTGGATACGCAGTATTTT. It yields the protein CASTLLDTQYF.

This clone was observed once. The chain couples TRBV5-5 to TRBJ2-1; D gene unclear. Germline-derived CDR1 and CDR2 are SGHKS and YYEKEE (reference sequence). The CDR3 covers 13 residues. V gave up 2 bases and J gave up 6 bases, with 9 bases separating them. The CDR3 protein is CASSFRSGNEQFF. CDR3 coding DNA: TGTGCCAGCAGCTTTAGATCTGGCAATGAGCAGTTCTTC. The full variable domain, completed using reference TRBV5-5 and TRBJ2-1, is DAGVTQSPTHLIKTRGQQVTLRCSPISGHKSVSWYQQVLGQGPQFIFQYYEKEERGRGNFPDRFSARQFPNYSSELNVNALLLGDSALYLCASSFRSGNEQFFGPGTRLTVL.

The chain couples TRBV10-3 to TRBJ2-7; weak D call: TRBD2 (5 bases). Looked up from germline, CDR1 is ENHRY and CDR2 is SYGVKD. This CDR3 is built from 13 residues. The V and J ends lost 9 bases and 3 bases respectively, with 15 bases between them. CDR3 DNA sequence: TGTGCCATAACCCGCGGGTCTAGCTACGAGCAGTACTTC. This codes for CAITRGSSYEQYF.

The rearrangement links TRBV19 to TRBJ2-5; 8 bases line up with TRBD2. This CDR3 is built from 14 residues. V shed 2 bases and J 5 bases; nucleotides not matched to a gene: 4. Germline V gene data show CDR1 as LNHDA and CDR2 as SQIVND (reference sequence). The DNA of the CDR3 is TGTGCCAGTAGTATACCGGGACTAGGCGAGACCCAGTACTTC. It translates to CASSIPGLGETQYF.

The J gene is TRBJ2-1, the V gene TRBV11-3; tentative D call: TRBD1 (5 bases). V lost 4 bases and J lost 4, with 8 bases in between. This CDR3 is built from 13 residues. Per germline, CDR1 SGHNT and CDR2 YENEEA. Here the CDR3 reads CASSSDRYNEQFF. The CDR3 coding sequence is TGTGCCAGCAGCTCCGACAGATACAATGAGCAGTTCTTC.

The rearrangement uses TRBV28 and TRBJ2-2; 8 bases align to TRBD1. The CDR3 has 12 amino acids. The junction had 9 bases not matched to a gene; V was cut back by 4 bases and J by 17 bases. CDR1 and CDR2 (germline): MDHEN, SYDVKM. The CDR3 is CASSYDRGGPFF. Here the CDR3 DNA reads TGTGCCAGCAGTTACGACAGGGGTGGGCCCTTTTTT.

This chain joins TRBV5-1 and TRBJ2-3, with a possible D match to TRBD2 (5 bases). Germline V gene sequence: CDR1 SGHRS, CDR2 YFSETQ. This CDR3 is built from 14 residues. Trimming took 2 bases from V and 3 from J, leaving 10 bases between them. CDR3 DNA: TGCGCCAGCAGCTTAGGCCCGGGGACAGATACGCAGTATTTT. This codes for CASSLGPGTDTQYF. The full variable domain, with the rest looked up from reference TRBV5-1 and TRBJ2-3, is KAGVTQTPRYLIKTRGQQVTLSCSPISGHRSVSWYQQTPGQGLQFLFEYFSETQRNKGNFPGRFSGRQFSNSRSEMNVSTLELGDSALYLCASSLGPGTDTQYFGPGTRLTVL.

The CDR3 spells CASSHSGANVLTF. For the CDR3, the DNA is TGTGCCAGCAGTCACTCTGGGGCCAACGTCCTGACTTTC. This sequence joins TRBV12-3 or TRBV12-4 and TRBJ2-6; no firm D call. CDR3 size: 13 residues. Trimming cost V 5 bases and J 0 bases, with 2 bases left between them.

The genes are TRBV19 and TRBJ1-2, with 7 bases identical to TRBD1. Germline values: CDR1 LNHDA, CDR2 SQIVND (reference sequence). The V and J ends lost 6 bases and 6 bases, in that order; junction bases with no gene match: 16. The length of the CDR3 is 16 residues. As DNA, the CDR3 is TGTGCCAGTAGCCGCCATCCCACGGACAGGCTGGATGGCTACACCTTC. Its protein is CASSRHPTDRLDGYTF.

J is TRBJ2-3 and V is TRBV4-1; 11 bases agree with TRBD2. This CDR3 has 18 residues. Germline values: CDR1 MGHRA, CDR2 YSYEKL. J was trimmed by 3 bases and V by 2 bases; bases with no gene match: 10. CDR3 sequence (DNA): TGCGCCAGCAGCCAAACGGGACTAGCGGCATCTAATACAGATACGCAGTATTTT. It yields the protein CASSQTGLAASNTDTQYF.

The chain carries TRBV5-4 and TRBJ2-7, with a tentative D call TRBD2 (5 bases). Germline CDR1 and CDR2: SGHNT and YYREEE (reference sequence). V shed 0 bases and J shed 3 bases, with 10 bases lying between them. This CDR3 is built from 14 residues. Here the CDR3 reads CASSLGIRDYEQYF. DNA of the CDR3: TGTGCCAGCAGCTTGGGGATCCGGGACTACGAGCAGTACTTC.

The V gene is TRBV6-5, the J gene TRBJ2-2; 7 bases line up with TRBD2. Germline values: CDR1 MNHEY, CDR2 SVGAGI. The CDR3 consists of 13 residues. Losses at the gene ends were 8 bases for V and 3 bases for J; bases not matched to a gene: 3. CDR3 residues: CASGGVYTGELFF. The CDR3 bases are TGTGCCAGCGGGGGGGTGTACACCGGGGAGCTGTTTTTT.

The rearrangement links TRBV2 to TRBJ2-7, with D possibly matching TRBD2 (6 bases). The length of the CDR3 is 17 residues. CDR1 is SNHLY and CDR2 is FYNNEI in the germline V gene. V was trimmed by 6 bases and J by 2 bases, leaving 23 bases between them. CDR3 sequence: CASRAAGRRDGTYEQYF. CDR3 nucleotide sequence: TGTGCCAGCAGGGCGGCGGGCCGGCGGGACGGTACCTACGAGCAGTACTTC.